What follows are 32 T cell receptor beta chains derived from one specimen sequenced in a study of T cell responses to AZD1222 COVID-19 vaccine. Sequenced by immunoSEQ multiplex PCR; TCRdb stores in-frame clones only, minus some. This table has 90,000 to 100,000 clones, around 89% appearing once. The specimen comprised peripheral blood, sampled on day 0 of AZD1222 vaccination. The receptor source for this set is an adult in good health.

The chain recombines TRBV10-3 with TRBJ2-1, with 7 bases fitting TRBD1. Germline V gene sequence: CDR1 ENHRY, CDR2 SYGVKD. CDR3 length equals 14 residues. Unmatched junction bases numbered 14, after V lost 10 bases and J lost 8 bases. In nucleotides, the CDR3 is TGTGCCACCGCTCAGGGGGTAGGGGCCGATGAGCAGTTCTTC. Protein: CATAQGVGADEQFF.

This chain links TRBV21-1 with TRBJ2-3; the table's D gene call, TRBD2, was not cross checked with the DNA. TRBV21-1 is a pseudogene segment. CDR3 length: 19 residues. CDR3 nucleotide sequence: TGTGCCAGCAGCAGGGGGCGGGGTGCTAGCGGGAGGGACACAGATACGCAGTATTTT. Translation: CASSRGRGASGRDTDTQYF.

The chain is built from TRBV18 and TRBJ1-5, with 7 bases fitting TRBD1. Germline V lookup: CDR1 KGHSH, CDR2 LQKENI. This CDR3 is 13 amino acids long. Trimming cost V 4 bases and J 7 bases; bases outside gene matches: 4. The CDR3 DNA follows: TGTGCCAGCTCACGACAAGGGGGCCAGCCCCAGCATTTT. As protein: CASSRQGGQPQHF.

The J gene is TRBJ2-2, the V gene TRBV2; D is ambiguous. Trimming stripped 8 bases from V and 2 bases from J, with 12 bases between. Germline lookup yields CDR1 SNHLY and CDR2 FYNNEI. The CDR3 is 14 amino acids. The CDR3 here is CASVGFLNTGELFF. CDR3 DNA: TGTGCCAGCGTGGGATTTCTTAACACCGGGGAGCTGTTTTTT.

This chain links TRBV9 with TRBJ2-1; 14 nucleotides agree with TRBD2. The CDR3 loop spans 17 amino acids. Germline V gene lookup returns CDR1 SGDLS and CDR2 YYNGEE. J lost 0 bases, V lost 4 bases, and 3 bases had no gene match. The CDR3 loop reads CASSLGLAGGSYNEQFF. DNA for the CDR3: TGTGCCAGCAGCCTTGGACTAGCGGGGGGCTCCTACAATGAGCAGTTCTTC.

The chain uses TRBV28 and TRBJ2-7; possible D gene TRBD2, 6 bases. Germline CDR1 reads MDHEN; CDR2 reads SYDVKM. The CDR3 length is 16 residues. Trimming shortened V by 6 bases and J by 3 bases, and 21 bases separated the two germline ends. CDR3 residues: CASRLDTGGGLYEQYF. The DNA for the CDR3 is TGTGCCAGCAGGTTAGATACAGGAGGAGGGCTCTACGAGCAGTACTTC.

The chain uses TRBV19 and TRBJ2-1; TRBD1 aligns across 8 bases. This CDR3 is built from 14 residues. Per germline, CDR1 LNHDA and CDR2 SQIVND (reference sequence). The trim removed 5 bases at V and 13 bases at J, leaving 13 bases unmatched. In DNA form, the CDR3 reads TGTGCCAGTAGTCCGGGCGGGTGGACAGGGATACAGTTCTTC. The encoded protein is CASSPGGWTGIQFF.

The rearrangement uses TRBV5-1 and TRBJ1-4, with D unresolved. There are 14 residues in the CDR3. The germline V gene encodes CDR1 SGHRS and CDR2 YFSETQ. V gave up 6 bases and J gave up 0 bases, with 9 bases separating them. The CDR3 sequence is CASTFQATNEKLFF. The CDR3 bases are TGCGCCAGCACGTTCCAGGCAACTAATGAAAAACTGTTTTTT.

This chain joins TRBV28 and TRBJ1-1, with 9 bases lining up with TRBD1. V lost 5 bases, J lost 0 bases, and 4 bases stayed unmatched. The CDR3 totals 15 residues. Per the germline V gene, CDR1 is MDHEN and CDR2 is SYDVKM. The CDR3 is CASSPGTGLNTEAFF. The CDR3 DNA reads as TGTGCCAGCAGTCCAGGGACAGGGTTGAACACTGAAGCTTTCTTT.

V gene TRBV28 combines with J gene TRBJ1-1; no firm D call. The germline V gene encodes CDR1 MDHEN and CDR2 SYDVKM. The CDR3 loop spans 16 amino acids. The germline V and J ends were trimmed by 6 bases and 4 bases, with 21 bases remaining between them. CDR3 protein: CASSPTAYGVGTEAFF. As DNA, the CDR3 is TGTGCCAGCAGCCCCACAGCGTATGGGGTAGGCACTGAAGCTTTCTTT.

The chain combines TRBV12-3 or TRBV12-4 with TRBJ2-7; D is undetermined. Trimming left V 3 bases short and J 3 bases short, with 9 bases between. This CDR3 contains 13 residues. Here the CDR3 DNA reads TGTGCCAGCAGTTTTGGGCCTCTCTACGAGCAGTACTTC. It encodes CASSFGPLYEQYF.

CDR3 in amino acids: CASGPQSSYNEQFF. CDR3 in DNA: TGCGCCAGCGGCCCTCAAAGCTCCTACAATGAGCAGTTCTTC. The gene calls are TRBV5-1 and TRBJ2-1; D uncertain. From germline, CDR1 is SGHRS and CDR2 YFSETQ. This CDR3 has 14 amino acids. Trimming shortened V by 7 bases and J by 0 bases, and 11 bases separated the two germline ends.

The chain carries TRBV5-4 and TRBJ2-5, with a tentative D call TRBD2 (6 bases). Germline V gene data show CDR1 as SGHNT and CDR2 as YYREEE (reference sequence). The CDR3 has 16 residues. V was cut by 4 bases and J by 0 bases, with 16 bases left in between. CDR3 loop: CASSRQNRDYQETQYF. As DNA, the CDR3 is TGTGCCAGCAGCCGTCAAAATAGGGACTACCAAGAGACCCAGTACTTC.

V gene TRBV7-3 combines with J gene TRBJ1-2, with a possible D match to TRBD1 (6 bases). CDR3 length: 14 amino acids. The germline CDR1 and CDR2 sequences are SGHTA and FQGTGA. Between the trimmed V and J ends, which lost 6 bases and 3 bases, there was a span of 14 bases. The CDR3 spells CASSPDSRDYGYTF. In DNA, the CDR3 is TGTGCCAGCAGTCCGGACAGCCGAGACTATGGCTACACCTTC.

The V gene is TRBV28, the J gene TRBJ1-2; D remains unclear. The CDR3 is made up of 15 amino acids. Germline CDR1 is MDHEN and CDR2 is SYDVKM. Trimming took 4 bases from V and 6 from J, leaving 18 bases between them. The CDR3 spells CASSSPPPERDGYTF. DNA for the CDR3: TGTGCCAGCAGTTCCCCTCCCCCAGAAAGGGATGGCTACACCTTC.

V is TRBV19 and J is TRBJ1-4; D remains ambiguous. The CDR3 runs 14 residues. V dropped 4 bases and J dropped 8 bases, with 14 bases sitting between them. Germline-derived CDR1 and CDR2 are LNHDA and SQIVND (reference sequence). In DNA, the CDR3 is TGTGCCAGTAGTAATTGGCGGCCGGGCGAAAAACTGTTTTTT. It yields the protein CASSNWRPGEKLFF.

The V gene is TRBV15, the J gene TRBJ2-1; 9 bases fit TRBD2. Trimming cost V 2 bases and J 7 bases; bases outside gene matches: 9. Germline CDR1 LNHNV, CDR2 YYDKDF (reference sequence). The CDR3 has 16 residues. CDR3: CATSRTAGTSMNEQFF. The CDR3 DNA reads as TGTGCCACCAGCAGAACCGCCGGGACTAGCATGAATGAGCAGTTCTTC.

The chain uses TRBV5-1 and TRBJ2-5; D perhaps matches TRBD2 (5 bases). The ends were cut back, 0 bases at V and 3 bases at J, with 9 bases in the middle. The V gene's germline CDR1 is SGHRS and CDR2 YFSETQ. The CDR3 is made up of 14 amino acids. The CDR3 DNA reads as TGCGCCAGCAGCTTGGCCCAGGAGGAAGAGACCCAGTACTTC. Its translation: CASSLAQEEETQYF.

CDR3 sequence reads: CASSTTPSGDTQYF. Written as DNA, the CDR3 is TGTGCCAGCAGCACAACCCCTAGCGGAGATACGCAGTATTTT. The V call is TRBV7-3, the J call TRBJ2-3, with 7 positions matching TRBD2. The CDR3 consists of 14 residues. The germline CDR1 and CDR2 sequences are SGHTA and FQGTGA. V was clipped by 5 bases and J by 5 bases; unmatched bases: 7.

V usage is TRBV9 and J usage is TRBJ2-1; D remains ambiguous. The CDR3 consists of 13 residues. The ends were cut back, 0 bases at V and 9 bases at J, with 10 bases in the middle. Germline assignment: CDR1 SGDLS and CDR2 YYNGEE. This CDR3 reads CASSVDPPGEQFF. As DNA, the CDR3 is TGTGCCAGCAGCGTAGATCCCCCGGGTGAGCAGTTCTTC. Supplemented by reference TRBV9 and TRBJ2-1, the full variable domain reads DSGVTQTPKHLITATGQRVTLRCSPRSGDLSVYWYQQSLDQGLQFLIQYYNGEERAKGNILERFSAQQFPDLHSELNLSSLELGDSALYFCASSVDPPGEQFFGPGTRLTVL.

V is TRBV3-1 (or the pseudogene TRBV3-2) and J is TRBJ2-7; TRBD2 agrees at 13 bases. The junction had 4 bases not matched to a gene; V was cut back by 4 bases and J by 1 base. Germline CDR1 reads LGHDT; CDR2 reads YNNKEL (reference sequence). The CDR3 is 16 residues long. The CDR3 spells CASSLGLAGASYEQYF. CDR3 in DNA: TGTGCCAGCAGCCTCGGACTAGCGGGGGCTTCCTACGAGCAGTACTTC.

The V call is TRBV5-1, the J call TRBJ2-7; 7 bases fit TRBD1. The CDR3 is made up of 15 amino acids. The ends lost 0 bases at V and 5 bases at J; junction bases unmatched: 8. Per the germline V gene, CDR1 is SGHRS and CDR2 is YFSETQ. CDR3 nucleotide sequence: TGCGCCAGCAGCTTGGGCGGACAGGCGAGTGACGAGCAGTACTTC. This translates into CASSLGGQASDEQYF.

The rearrangement joins TRBV5-1 to TRBJ2-3; 14 bases are shared with TRBD2. The CDR3 has 19 amino acids. The germline CDR1 and CDR2 sequences are SGHRS and YFSETQ. The ends lost 4 bases at V and 1 base at J; junction bases unmatched: 11. CDR3 residues: CASSRTSGGPWDGTDTQYF. The CDR3 DNA reads as TGCGCCAGCAGCAGGACTAGCGGGGGGCCCTGGGATGGCACAGATACGCAGTATTTT. Based on the CDR3 plus reference TRBV5-1 and TRBJ2-3, the full variable domain is KAGVTQTPRYLIKTRGQQVTLSCSPISGHRSVSWYQQTPGQGLQFLFEYFSETQRNKGNFPGRFSGRQFSNSRSEMNVSTLELGDSALYLCASSRTSGGPWDGTDTQYFGPGTRLTVL.

The chain uses TRBV7-2 and TRBJ2-5; 9 bases fit TRBD1. V was pared by 5 bases and J by 4 bases, with 8 bases of the junction left unmatched. The CDR3 spans 15 residues. Germline-derived CDR1 and CDR2 are SGHTA and FQGNSA. The CDR3 region has the DNA TGTGCCAGCAGCCTTAGGACAGGGGTTGCAGAGACCCAGTACTTC. It translates to CASSLRTGVAETQYF.

This clone was seen only once. The J gene is TRBJ2-3, the V gene TRBV7-2; D is possibly TRBD2 (6 bases). V was clipped by 0 bases and J by 0 bases, with 10 bases between them. CDR1 is SGHTA, CDR2 FQGNSA, per germline. This CDR3 region has 16 residues. CDR3 sequence (DNA): TGTGCCAGCAGCTTAGCTGGGGGGAGGAGCACAGATACGCAGTATTTT. Its translation is CASSLAGGRSTDTQYF.

The chain is built from TRBV10-3 and TRBJ2-3; no clear D gene. Germline V gene sequence: CDR1 ENHRY, CDR2 SYGVKD. The ends were cut back, 6 bases at V and 2 bases at J, with 9 bases in the middle. The CDR3 extends over 13 amino acids. As DNA, the CDR3 is TGTGCCATCAGCAGACAAGTCACAGATACGCAGTATTTT. This gives the protein CAISRQVTDTQYF.

V gene TRBV13 combines with J gene TRBJ2-5; 7 bases align to TRBD2. This CDR3 has 16 amino acids. V was pared by 5 bases and J by 2 bases, with 11 bases of the junction left unmatched. The germline gives CDR1 PRHDT, CDR2 FYEKMQ (reference sequence). The DNA for the CDR3 is TGTGCCAGCAGCCCTAGGCCCCAGGGAGGGCAAGAGACCCAGTACTTC. Amino acids: CASSPRPQGGQETQYF.

The chain has TRBV19 and TRBJ1-4; weak D call: TRBD1 (6 bases). Germline V gene lookup returns CDR1 LNHDA and CDR2 SQIVND (reference sequence). The CDR3 spans 11 residues. With 6 bases removed from V and 12 bases from J, the gap between germline ends came to 11 bases. The CDR3 coding sequence is TGTGCCAGTAGGAACAGGGCAGAACTGTTTTTT. Translating gives CASRNRAELFF.

The chain couples TRBV7-2 to TRBJ2-7; D unresolved. V shed 5 bases and J shed 4 bases, with 15 bases lying between them. Germline V gene lookup returns CDR1 SGHTA and CDR2 FQGNSA. This CDR3 has 14 amino acids. In nucleotides, the CDR3 is TGTGCCAGCAGCCAAGCTCGATCCCCTTACGAGCAGTACTTC. Its protein is CASSQARSPYEQYF. The whole variable domain, filled in from reference TRBV7-2 and TRBJ2-7, reads GAGVSQSPSNKVTEKGKDVELRCDPISGHTALYWYRQSLGQGLEFLIYFQGNSAPDKSGLPSDRFSAERTGGSVSTLTIQRTQQEDSAVYLCASSQARSPYEQYFGPGTRLTVT.

J is TRBJ1-3 and V is TRBV9; D unresolved. V lost 2 bases to trimming and J lost 0 bases, with 6 bases between them. Germline V gene data show CDR1 as SGDLS and CDR2 as YYNGEE. This CDR3 region has 14 residues. DNA for the CDR3: TGTGCCAGCAGCGTTCTAAGCTCTGGAAACACCATATATTTT. Amino acids: CASSVLSSGNTIYF.

This chain joins TRBV5-1 and TRBJ1-4; D gene unclear. Germline CDR1 is SGHRS and CDR2 is YFSETQ. CDR3 size: 14 residues. Trimming took off 4 bases at V and 0 bases at J, with 7 bases between the two ends. As DNA, the CDR3 is TGCGCCAGCAGCACCGGTGCAACTAATGAAAAACTGTTTTTT. Its translation: CASSTGATNEKLFF.

The table lists this clone with a count of one. The chain carries TRBV5-4 and TRBJ2-2, with 7 bases aligning to TRBD1. The junction had 15 bases not matched to a gene; V was cut back by 4 bases and J by 6 bases. CDR3 size: 17 residues. Germline V gene lookup returns CDR1 SGHNT and CDR2 YYREEE (reference sequence). CDR3 residues: CASSVRQGNSHAGELFF. For the CDR3, the DNA is TGTGCCAGCAGCGTGCGACAGGGTAATTCTCACGCCGGGGAGCTGTTTTTT.